These 16 T cell receptor beta chains were all obtained from the same sample, sequenced in a study of blood T cell repertoires in COVID-19. Method: immunoSEQ multiplex PCR; TCRdb's copy keeps in-frame clones and lacks some. The sample carries 150,000 or so clones, less than 95% recorded once. Sequenced material: peripheral blood. The receptors come from a man aged 45-65 years with acute or convalescent COVID-19.

The V gene is TRBV5-6, the J gene TRBJ1-4; the D is unclear. The V end lost 4 bases, the J end lost 0 bases, and 7 bases lay between the germline ends. This CDR3 region has 14 residues. Germline V lookup: CDR1 SGHDT, CDR2 YYEEEE. In DNA, the CDR3 is TGTGCCAGCAGCGGGAGCGCAACTAATGAAAAACTGTTTTTT. Protein: CASSGSATNEKLFF. Using reference TRBV5-6 and TRBJ1-4 for the parts outside the CDR3, the full variable domain is DAGVTQSPTHLIKTRGQQVTLRCSPKSGHDTVSWYQQALGQGPQFIFQYYEEEERQRGNFPDRFSGHQFPNYSSELNVNALLLGDSALYLCASSGSATNEKLFFGSGTQLSVL.

The gene calls are TRBV7-8 and TRBJ2-1, with D unclear. The ends were cut back, 3 bases at V and 12 bases at J, with 21 bases in the middle. Germline V CDR1 and CDR2: SGHVS, FQNEAQ. This CDR3 spans 15 amino acids. CDR3 loop: CASSLLQQSGRRQFF. DNA for the CDR3: TGTGCCAGCAGCTTGTTACAACAGTCAGGTCGCCGGCAGTTCTTC. Full variable domain (missing parts from reference TRBV7-8 and TRBJ2-1): GAGVSQSPRYKVAKRGQDVALRCDPISGHVSLFWYQQALGQGPEFLTYFQNEAQLDKSGLPSDRFFAERPEGSVSTLKIQRTQQEDSAVYLCASSLLQQSGRRQFFGPGTRLTVL.

The chain joins TRBV28 to TRBJ1-2, with D perhaps TRBD1 (6 bases). V was clipped by 4 bases and J by 4 bases, with 16 bases between them. The CDR3 is made up of 15 amino acids. Germline lookup yields CDR1 MDHEN and CDR2 SYDVKM. Written as DNA, the CDR3 is TGTGCCAGCAGTTCCTCCCCGACAGGATTCTATGGCTACACCTTC. It specifies CASSSSPTGFYGYTF.

The rearrangement uses TRBV28 and TRBJ1-1; D not resolved. The CDR3 consists of 14 residues. Trimming left V 4 bases short and J 3 bases short, with 12 bases between. Germline CDR1 and CDR2: MDHEN and SYDVKM. The CDR3 bases are TGTGCCAGCAGTTACTACACGGGTGACACTGAAGCTTTCTTT. As protein: CASSYYTGDTEAFF.

J is TRBJ1-5 and V is TRBV28; 7 nucleotides agree with TRBD1. The V and J ends lost 7 bases and 2 bases, in that order; junction bases with no gene match: 11. The CDR3 runs 16 residues. The V gene's germline CDR1 is MDHEN and CDR2 SYDVKM. CDR3 nucleotide sequence: TGTGCCAGCACCCTCCGGAGGGACAGTGGCAATCAGCCCCAGCATTTT. Translation gives CASTLRRDSGNQPQHF.

J is TRBJ1-2 and V is TRBV19; D is unclear. The length of the CDR3 is 15 residues. Deletions cut 0 bases from V and 4 bases from J, with 12 bases between. The germline V gene has CDR1 LNHDA and CDR2 SQIVND (reference sequence). The CDR3 nucleotides read TGTGCCAGTAGTATAGATGTGGGCAGTAGCTATGGCTACACCTTC. This encodes CASSIDVGSSYGYTF.

J is TRBJ2-7 and V is TRBV6-2 or TRBV6-3, with D possibly TRBD1 on 6 matching bases. V lost 5 bases and J lost 2, with 19 bases in between. Germline V gene lookup returns CDR1 MNHEY and CDR2 SVGEGT. The CDR3 consists of 16 residues. The CDR3 DNA sequence: TGTGCCAGCAGTCCACAATCCGCAGGGGTGGCCTACGAGCAGTACGTC. Encoded protein: CASSPQSAGVAYEQYV.

The genes are TRBV10-3 and TRBJ1-5; 7 nucleotides match TRBD1. The CDR3 loop spans 15 amino acids. The germline V gene encodes CDR1 ENHRY and CDR2 SYGVKD. V dropped 0 bases and J dropped 6; count of bases not matched to a gene: 5. The CDR3 region is CAISESGGEVQPQHF. DNA for the CDR3: TGTGCCATCAGTGAGTCAGGGGGCGAGGTTCAGCCCCAGCATTTT.

The chain employs TRBV28 and TRBJ2-2; TRBD2 aligns across 11 bases. Germline trimming cut 3 bases from V and 4 bases from J; bases unmatched to any gene: 1. The CDR3 totals 15 residues. The germline CDR1 and CDR2 sequences are MDHEN and SYDVKM. The CDR3 DNA follows: TGTGCCAGCAGTTTGACTAGCGGGGTCACCGGGGAGCTGTTTTTT. Translating gives CASSLTSGVTGELFF.

The rearrangement joins TRBV27 to TRBJ1-1; D is unresolved. This CDR3 contains 15 residues. The germline V gene encodes CDR1 MNHEY and CDR2 SMNVEV (reference sequence). Trimming pared 0 bases from V and 0 bases from J, leaving 8 bases between. The CDR3 is CASSLSPGVNTEAFF. DNA of the CDR3: TGTGCCAGCAGTTTATCTCCAGGTGTGAACACTGAAGCTTTCTTT.

Of note for this clone: Other DNA sequences in the sample encode the same CDR3. The rearrangement uses TRBV6-5 and TRBJ1-1; D not certain. Germline V gives CDR1 MNHEY, CDR2 SVGAGI. V was pared by 1 base and J by 3 bases, with 6 bases between. The CDR3 extends over 13 amino acids. The CDR3 region is CASSYLRDTEAFF. CDR3 DNA: TGTGCCAGCAGTTACTTACGGGACACTGAAGCTTTCTTT.

The rearrangement links TRBV19 to TRBJ2-1; D perhaps matches TRBD2 (6 bases). Between the trimmed V and J ends, which lost 5 bases and 5 bases, there was a span of 13 bases. This CDR3 has 14 residues. Germline-derived CDR1 and CDR2 are LNHDA and SQIVND (reference sequence). CDR3 amino acids: CASSPTGLHNEQFF. The CDR3 nucleotides are TGTGCCAGTAGTCCCACGGGACTTCACAATGAGCAGTTCTTC.

This chain connects TRBV9 to TRBJ1-6; 10 positions agree with TRBD1. In germline, CDR1 is SGDLS, CDR2 YYNGEE. CDR3 length: 15 amino acids. V was clipped by 3 bases and J by 14 bases; unmatched bases: 11. CDR3 sequence: CASSGDGTGAPALHF. In DNA form, the CDR3 reads TGTGCCAGCAGCGGAGACGGGACAGGGGCTCCAGCCCTCCACTTT.

The CDR3 DNA follows: TGTGCCAGCAGTTTAGGGCGGACACCCCTTGAGGTGAACACTGAAGCTTTCTTT. Translation: CASSLGRTPLEVNTEAFF. The rearrangement links TRBV28 to TRBJ1-1, with D perhaps TRBD1 (5 bases). Deletions cut 2 bases from V and 0 bases from J, with 19 bases between. The CDR3 has 18 residues. Germline values: CDR1 MDHEN, CDR2 SYDVKM.

This chain links TRBV28 with TRBJ1-5; no clear D. The CDR3 contains 13 residues. The V end lost 1 base, the J end lost 11 bases, and 12 bases lay between the germline ends. Per germline, CDR1 MDHEN and CDR2 SYDVKM. CDR3: CASSLLGPMTQHF. The CDR3 coding sequence is TGTGCCAGCAGTTTATTGGGCCCCATGACCCAGCATTTT.

J is TRBJ1-4 and V is TRBV7-9, with 7 bases matching TRBD1. The ends lost 1 base at V and 4 bases at J; junction bases unmatched: 3. Germline V CDR1 and CDR2: SEHNR, FQNEAQ (reference sequence). The CDR3 has 15 residues. The CDR3 loop is CASSLGDRDNEKLFF. In DNA form, the CDR3 reads TGTGCCAGCAGCTTAGGGGACAGAGATAATGAAAAACTGTTTTTT.